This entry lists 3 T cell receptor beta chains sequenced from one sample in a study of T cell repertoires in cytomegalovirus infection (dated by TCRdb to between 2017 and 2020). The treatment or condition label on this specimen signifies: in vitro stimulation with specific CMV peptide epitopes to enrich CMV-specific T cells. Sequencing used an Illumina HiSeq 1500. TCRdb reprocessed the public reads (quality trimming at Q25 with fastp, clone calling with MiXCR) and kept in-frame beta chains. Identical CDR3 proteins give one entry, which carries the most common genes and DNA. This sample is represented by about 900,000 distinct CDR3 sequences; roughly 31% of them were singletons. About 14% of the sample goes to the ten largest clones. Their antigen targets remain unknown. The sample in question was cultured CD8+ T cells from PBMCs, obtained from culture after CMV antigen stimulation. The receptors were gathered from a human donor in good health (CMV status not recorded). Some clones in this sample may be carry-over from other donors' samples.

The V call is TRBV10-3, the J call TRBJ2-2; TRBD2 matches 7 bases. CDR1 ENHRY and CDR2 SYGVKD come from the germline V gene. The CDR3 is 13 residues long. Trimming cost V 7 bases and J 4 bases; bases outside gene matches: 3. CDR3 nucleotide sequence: TGTGCCATCAAAATAGCGGGCACCGGGGAGCTGTTTTTT. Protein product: CAIKIAGTGELFF.

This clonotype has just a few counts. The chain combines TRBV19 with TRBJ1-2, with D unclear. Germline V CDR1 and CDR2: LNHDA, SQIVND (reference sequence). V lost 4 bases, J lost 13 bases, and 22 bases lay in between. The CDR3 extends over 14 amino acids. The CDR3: CASSSPDFAWKGTF. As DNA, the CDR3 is TGTGCCAGTAGTAGCCCAGACTTCGCATGGAAGGGCACCTTC.

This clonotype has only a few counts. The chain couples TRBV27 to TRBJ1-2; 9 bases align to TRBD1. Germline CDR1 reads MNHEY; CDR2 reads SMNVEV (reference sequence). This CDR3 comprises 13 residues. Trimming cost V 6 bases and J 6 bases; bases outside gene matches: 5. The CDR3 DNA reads TGTGCCAGCAGAGGGACAGGGTTTAATGGCTACACCTTC. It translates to CASRGTGFNGYTF.